What follows are 16 T cell receptor beta chains derived from one specimen sequenced in a study of spatial heterogeneity in lung cancer. TCRdb ran MiXCR on the 5' RACE reads and lists one entry per CDR3 protein. Of 7,500 to 10,000 distinct CDR3 sequences in the sample, 14% were seen once. Study-level points and caveats: Tumor mutation counts were tracked by expanded intratumoral alpha and beta TCR counts.

Antigen specificity for these receptors is unknown. Time point here: sample taken at primary tumor resection. This specimen consisted of lung tumor tissue, obtained at surgery. Receptors were obtained from a male donor with early-stage non-small cell lung cancer.

On this clonotype itself: With the library built for alpha chains, this beta chain is off target and its frequency is not meaningful. DNA of the CDR3: TGTGCCAGCAGTCCCACCGGTCCCGGGGCGCCCCAGCATTTT. This codes for CASSPTGPGAPQHF. The chain couples TRBV12-3 or TRBV12-4 to TRBJ1-5; possible D gene TRBD1, 5 bases. Trimming removed 5 bases from V and 9 bases from J, with 17 bases in between. The CDR3 consists of 14 residues.

At least ten counts were recorded for this clonotype. This beta chain is off target for a library built for alpha chains, so its abundance means little. This chain joins TRBV4-2 and TRBJ2-6, with 8 bases identical to TRBD2. V dropped 1 base and J dropped 4; count of bases not matched to a gene: 9. This CDR3 comprises 18 residues. Germline CDR1 LGHNA, CDR2 YNFKEQ. CDR3 residues: CASSQVAGGDAGANVLTF. CDR3 DNA: TGTGCCAGCAGCCAAGTCGCCGGGGGGGACGCCGGGGCCAACGTCCTGACTTTC.

This clonotype was seen at least ten times. A library prepared for alpha chains yielded this beta chain as an off-target read; its size is of little meaning. V and J are TRBV6-5 and TRBJ2-7, with 8 bases identical to TRBD1. Looked up from germline, CDR1 is MNHEY and CDR2 is SVGAGI. This CDR3 spans 13 amino acids. V lost 4 bases and J lost 2; bases outside the gene matches: 1. This CDR3 is CASSLTGAYEQYF. The CDR3 DNA reads as TGTGCCAGCAGTTTGACAGGGGCCTACGAGCAGTACTTC.

This clonotype is medium-sized (0.01 to 0.1%) within its sample. Because this beta chain is a stray read in a library intended to capture alpha chains, its abundance should not be given much weight. The rearrangement uses TRBV4-1 and TRBJ2-7; D is possibly TRBD1 (6 bases). The CDR3 is 15 residues long. Germline V gene sequence: CDR1 MGHRA, CDR2 YSYEKL. V was shortened by 0 bases and J by 4 bases, with 13 bases between the two germline ends. In DNA, the CDR3 is TGCGCCAGCAGCCAAGATCGGCAGGGGCTTTACGAGCAGTACTTC. It encodes CASSQDRQGLYEQYF.

This clonotype rates as medium-sized. Little can be read into the size of this beta chain, an off-target read in a library designed for alpha chains. This sequence joins TRBV20-1 and TRBJ2-3; D may be TRBD1 (5 bases). Trimming removed 5 bases at V and 2 bases at J, with 14 bases between. The CDR3 has 14 residues. The germline V gene encodes CDR1 DFQATT and CDR2 SNEGSKA (reference sequence). CDR3 nucleotide sequence: TGCAGTGCTCTCGACGGCGGACACACAGATACGCAGTATTTT. Translation: CSALDGGHTDTQYF.

As for this clonotype: Being off target in a library aimed at alpha chains, this beta chain has a size of little meaning. The chain has TRBV4-2 and TRBJ2-5; TRBD2 agrees at 8 bases. After removal of 0 bases from V and 5 bases from J, the junction contained 8 bases not matched to a gene. The V gene's germline CDR1 is LGHNA and CDR2 YNFKEQ. The CDR3 is 16 residues long. The CDR3 DNA is TGTGCCAGCAGCCAAGAGGGCCCGGGACTAGGCGAGACCCAGTACTTC. It translates to CASSQEGPGLGETQYF.

This clonotype occurred many times. Little can be read into the size of this beta chain, an off-target read in a library designed for alpha chains. The V gene is TRBV12-3 or TRBV12-4, the J gene TRBJ2-7; 10 nucleotides agree with TRBD2. The CDR3 loop spans 14 amino acids. With V trimmed by 0 bases and J by 6 bases, 2 bases remained unmatched. The CDR3 sequence is CASSLASGRFEQYF. The CDR3 bases are TGTGCCAGCAGTTTAGCTAGCGGGAGGTTCGAGCAGTACTTC.

This clonotype has only a few counts. This beta chain slipped into a library made for alpha chains as a stray read, so its size is not meaningful. The chain has TRBV6-5 and TRBJ2-1, with D possibly being TRBD1 (6 bases). This CDR3 has 15 residues. CDR1 is MNHEY and CDR2 is SVGAGI in the germline V gene. The V and J ends lost 5 bases and 1 base respectively, with 12 bases between them. The CDR3 loop is CASSPRRGSYNEQFF. The CDR3 nucleotides are TGTGCCAGCAGTCCCCGCAGGGGATCCTACAATGAGCAGTTCTTC.

This clonotype was found many times. Within a library made for alpha chains, this beta chain is off target, and its count is uninformative. V is TRBV5-1 and J is TRBJ2-7; weak D call: TRBD2 (5 bases). In germline, CDR1 is SGHRS, CDR2 YFSETQ. The CDR3 is made up of 15 amino acids. The V end was cut by 0 bases, the J end by 0 bases, with 10 bases between. The CDR3 reads CASSLERGLSYEQYF. CDR3 nucleotide sequence: TGCGCCAGCAGCTTGGAACGAGGGCTCTCCTACGAGCAGTACTTC.

This clonotype ranks as medium-sized. A library prepared for alpha chains yielded this beta chain as an off-target read; its size is of little meaning. The chain recombines TRBV6-1 with TRBJ1-2, with TRBD1 identical over 7 bases. This CDR3 region has 15 residues. With 0 bases clipped from V and 10 bases from J, the junction kept 11 bases outside the gene matches. CDR1 is MNHNS, CDR2 SASEGT, per germline. CDR3 bases: TGTGCCAGCAGTGAAGCTGGCGGGACAGCGTTGAACTACACCTTC. Translated, it gives CASSEAGGTALNYTF.

This clonotype was detected many times. This beta chain is a stray sequence in a library constructed for alpha chains; its clone size is not meaningful. The CDR3 protein is CASRIPRGDGPTDTQYF. DNA for the CDR3: TGTGCCAGCAGGATACCTCGAGGGGACGGGCCCACAGATACGCAGTATTTT. The J gene is TRBJ2-3, the V gene TRBV5-5, with D tentatively TRBD1 or TRBD2 (5 bases each). The CDR3 is 17 amino acids. V was cut by 5 bases and J by 2 bases, with 21 bases left in between. CDR1 and CDR2 from the germline V gene are SGHKS and YYEKEE (reference sequence).

This clonotype was seen many times. Because this beta chain is a stray read in a library intended to capture alpha chains, its abundance should not be given much weight. V is TRBV12-3 or TRBV12-4 and J is TRBJ2-7; perhaps TRBD2 as D (5 bases). The V and J ends lost 4 bases and 6 bases respectively, with 19 bases between them. There are 15 residues in the CDR3. CDR3 coding DNA: TGTGCCAGCAGTTCCTTCCGGGAACTTAAACGCGAGCAGTACTTC. Encoded protein: CASSSFRELKREQYF.

The sample holds many counts of this clonotype. With the library built for alpha chains, this beta chain is off target and its frequency is not meaningful. This rearrangement joins TRBV11-2 to TRBJ1-1; D is undetermined. Germline CDR1 and CDR2: SGHAT and FQNNGV. The CDR3 runs to 16 residues. The germline V and J ends were trimmed by 0 bases and 0 bases, with 11 bases remaining between them. The CDR3 DNA is TGTGCCAGCAGCTTAGATCGGGCAAGTATGAACACTGAAGCTTTCTTT. Amino acids: CASSLDRASMNTEAFF. Full variable domain (rest looked up from reference TRBV11-2 and TRBJ1-1): EAGVAQSPRYKIIEKRQSVAFWCNPISGHATLYWYQQILGQGPKLLIQFQNNGVVDDSQLPKDRFSAERLKGVDSTLKIQPAKLEDSAVYLCASSLDRASMNTEAFFGQGTRLTVV.

In its sample, this clonotype was seen many times. This beta chain was picked up by a library intended for alpha chains and is off target, so its count carries little meaning. This chain connects TRBV11-2 to TRBJ2-7, with D perhaps given as TRBD1 or TRBD2 (5 bases each). V lost 5 bases to trimming and J lost 3 bases, with 17 bases between them. The CDR3 is 15 residues long. Germline assignment: CDR1 SGHAT and CDR2 FQNNGV. The CDR3 DNA sequence: TGTGCCAGCAGCCTGACATCGACAGACTACTACGAGCAGTACTTC. Encoded protein: CASSLTSTDYYEQYF.

Comment on this clonotype: This beta chain is an off-target read within a library intended for alpha chains, so its frequency means little. This chain uses TRBV14 with TRBJ2-3, with 8 bases matching TRBD2. V dropped 5 bases and J dropped 5; count of bases not matched to a gene: 9. The CDR3 loop spans 15 amino acids. Germline V gene data show CDR1 as SGHDN and CDR2 as FVKESK. DNA for the CDR3: TGTGCCAGCAGCAAGAGCGGGAGCCGAGGAGATACGCAGTATTTT. Its protein is CASSKSGSRGDTQYF. Drawing the rest from reference TRBV14 and TRBJ2-3, the complete variable domain is EAGVTQFPSHSVIEKGQTVTLRCDPISGHDNLYWYRRVMGKEIKFLLHFVKESKQDESGMPNNRFLAERTGGTYSTLKVQPAELEDSGVYFCASSKSGSRGDTQYFGPGTRLTVL.

This clonotype was picked up many times. This beta chain represents an off-target read in a library built for alpha chains; its size is of limited meaning. The V and J genes are TRBV27 and TRBJ2-2, with D possibly matching TRBD2 (5 bases). The V gene lost 6 bases and the J gene lost 7 bases, with 21 bases spanning the gap. Germline V gene lookup returns CDR1 MNHEY and CDR2 SMNVEV (reference sequence). The CDR3 is made up of 16 amino acids. The CDR3 DNA reads TGTGCCAGCAGCAGCCCCCGGCAGTTCGGACTCGGGGAGCTGTTTTTT. Its translation: CASSSPRQFGLGELFF.